What follows are 25 T cell receptor beta chains derived from one specimen sequenced in a study of beta chain features in type 1 diabetes. The isolated RNA, all of it, was reverse transcribed, so expressed TCRB transcripts were what got sequenced. Some clones are missing from TCRdb's copy, which holds only in-frame ones; the method was immunoSEQ multiplex PCR. This sample yields 130,000 or so clones, of which roughly 9.7% are seen a single time; around 0.65% belongs to the top ten. Sequencing was carried out using central memory CD4+ T cells from blood. The receptors originated from a middle-aged woman in good health.

This clone came up a few times. This chain connects TRBV4-3 to TRBJ1-1; the match to TRBD1 covers 9 bases. The CDR3 is 15 residues long. Germline CDR1 LGHNA, CDR2 YSLEER. The ends lost 4 bases at V and 11 bases at J; junction bases unmatched: 14. Here the CDR3 reads CASSPWSRDRDGAFF. DNA of the CDR3: TGCGCCAGCAGCCCATGGTCCCGGGACAGGGATGGGGCTTTCTTT.

This chain connects TRBV27 to TRBJ2-5, with a tentative D call TRBD2 (5 bases). The germline CDR1 and CDR2 sequences are MNHEY and SMNVEV (reference sequence). Deletions cut 4 bases from V and 1 base from J, with 7 bases between. CDR3 size: 13 residues. The CDR3 sequence: CASSSGSQETQYF. CDR3 nucleotides: TGTGCCAGCAGTTCGGGGAGCCAAGAGACCCAGTACTTC.

The gene calls are TRBV11-2 and TRBJ2-7; D possibly corresponds to TRBD2 (5 bases). Germline V lookup: CDR1 SGHAT, CDR2 FQNNGV. The length of the CDR3 is 14 residues. The V and J ends lost 6 bases and 0 bases respectively, with 12 bases between them. The DNA of the CDR3 is TGTGCCAGCAGTGGCGGGTTAAGCTCCTACGAGCAGTACTTC. This codes for CASSGGLSSYEQYF.

The CDR3 is CASSPVTVRTWSWDSGNTIYF. The CDR3 bases are TGTGCCAGCTCACCTGTGACGGTCAGGACATGGAGTTGGGACTCTGGAAACACCATATATTTT. The V call is TRBV18, the J call TRBJ1-3; D might be TRBD1 (5 bases). V was trimmed by 3 bases and J by 0 bases, leaving 27 bases between them. Germline V gene data show CDR1 as KGHSH and CDR2 as LQKENI. This CDR3 is built from 21 residues.

The chain is built from TRBV11-2 and TRBJ2-5, with D tentatively TRBD2 (7 bases). The germline V gene has CDR1 SGHAT and CDR2 FQNNGV. The V end lost 3 bases, the J end lost 1 base, and 15 bases lay between the germline ends. The CDR3 has 16 residues. In DNA, the CDR3 is TGTGCCAGCAGCTTCCAGGGAGGGGGAGGCCAAGAGACCCAGTACTTC. It specifies CASSFQGGGGQETQYF.

Only one count was recorded for this clone. The sample contains more than one DNA sequence encoding this CDR3. The gene calls are TRBV7-8 and TRBJ1-5; 10 bases map to TRBD1. CDR1 and CDR2 (germline): SGHVS, FQNEAQ. The junction had 0 bases not matched to a gene; V was cut back by 3 bases and J by 4 bases. This CDR3 has 14 residues. CDR3 sequence reads: CASSLDRGNQPQHF. The CDR3 DNA sequence: TGTGCCAGCAGCTTGGACAGGGGGAATCAGCCCCAGCATTTT.

This clone was seen at least ten times. The chain carries TRBV7-2 and TRBJ1-2; D is perhaps TRBD1 (5 bases). Trimming stripped 5 bases from V and 7 bases from J, with 20 bases between. The CDR3 spans 15 residues. Germline CDR1 is SGHTA and CDR2 is FQGNSA. This CDR3 is CASSGGVAGLGGYTF. CDR3 nucleotide sequence: TGTGCCAGCAGCGGCGGGGTGGCAGGGTTGGGTGGCTACACCTTC. The whole variable domain, filled in from reference TRBV7-2 and TRBJ1-2, reads GAGVSQSPSNKVTEKGKDVELRCDPISGHTALYWYRQSLGQGLEFLIYFQGNSAPDKSGLPSDRFSAERTGGSVSTLTIQRTQQEDSAVYLCASSGGVAGLGGYTFGSGTRLTVV.

This clone turned up a few times. The V call is TRBV28, the J call TRBJ1-2, with D unclear. The CDR3 has 12 amino acids. Germline CDR1 reads MDHEN; CDR2 reads SYDVKM. Trimming took off 3 bases at V and 8 bases at J, with 10 bases between the two ends. The CDR3 DNA reads TGTGCCAGCAGTTTGTCGGGGTACGGCTACACCTTC. This translates into CASSLSGYGYTF.

This clone was seen repeatedly, ten times or more. The chain employs TRBV6-1 and TRBJ2-7, with a possible D match to TRBD1 (5 bases). The CDR3 is made up of 14 amino acids. V shed 6 bases and J shed 1 base, with 13 bases lying between them. Germline V CDR1 and CDR2: MNHNS, SASEGT. The CDR3 coding sequence is TGTGCCAGCAGCCTAGGGGCCCGATCCTACGAGCAGTACTTC. As protein: CASSLGARSYEQYF.

The V and J genes are TRBV18 and TRBJ2-3; 8 positions match TRBD2. Germline-derived CDR1 and CDR2 are KGHSH and LQKENI. This CDR3 has 16 residues. The V and J ends lost 3 bases and 2 bases, in that order; junction bases with no gene match: 7. The CDR3 loop reads CASSPSIAGYTDTQYF. CDR3 sequence (DNA): TGTGCCAGCTCACCGTCCATAGCGGGGTACACAGATACGCAGTATTTT. Looking up the rest from reference TRBV18 and TRBJ2-3 gives the full variable domain: NAGVMQNPRHLVRRRGQEARLRCSPMKGHSHVYWYRQLPEEGLKFMVYLQKENIIDESGMPKERFSAEFPKEGPSILRIQQVVRGDSAAYFCASSPSIAGYTDTQYFGPGTRLTVL.

This clone has only a few counts. V and J are TRBV7-2 and TRBJ2-2; 9 bases line up with TRBD2. CDR1 is SGHTA, CDR2 FQGNSA, per germline. The CDR3 covers 16 residues. Trimming took 5 bases from V and 7 from J; bases not matched to a gene: 11. CDR3 sequence (DNA): TGTGCCAGCAGCGCCCAGATGGGACTAGCCGGCGGGGAGCTGTTTTTT. Its protein product is CASSAQMGLAGGELFF.

This sequence joins TRBV7-9 and TRBJ2-3; 8 bases are a match to TRBD1. The germline CDR1 and CDR2 sequences are SEHNR and FQNEAQ (reference sequence). This CDR3 region has 13 residues. The ends lost 4 bases at V and 4 bases at J; junction bases unmatched: 1. The CDR3 region has the DNA TGTGCCAGCAGCTGGACAGGGTCAGATACGCAGTATTTT. It yields the protein CASSWTGSDTQYF.

This clone was counted a few times. This chain links TRBV6-5 with TRBJ2-7, with D tentatively TRBD2 (6 bases). The V end was cut by 2 bases, the J end by 4 bases, with 12 bases between. This CDR3 contains 14 residues. Germline CDR1 is MNHEY and CDR2 is SVGAGI. The CDR3 sequence: CASSYTEGTYEQYF. As DNA, the CDR3 is TGTGCCAGCAGTTACACGGAGGGGACGTACGAGCAGTACTTC.

This clone was found a few times. The chain carries TRBV6-1 and TRBJ2-3, with a possible D match to TRBD1 (5 bases). Trimming shortened V by 6 bases and J by 2 bases, and 15 bases separated the two germline ends. Germline values: CDR1 MNHNS, CDR2 SASEGT. The CDR3 sequence is 15 residues long. The CDR3 spells CASSPDQGVTDTQYF. CDR3 bases: TGTGCCAGCAGCCCCGACCAGGGCGTCACAGATACGCAGTATTTT.

This clone was seen more than once but under ten times. The rearrangement links TRBV27 to TRBJ2-7; 9 bases are a match to TRBD1. The CDR3 has 15 amino acids. The J segment lost 0 bases and the V segment lost 4 bases, leaving 4 bases of the junction unmatched. Germline V gene lookup returns CDR1 MNHEY and CDR2 SMNVEV (reference sequence). The CDR3 spells CASSWTGVLSYEQYF. CDR3 nucleotides: TGTGCCAGCAGTTGGACAGGGGTCCTCTCCTACGAGCAGTACTTC.

This clone came up a few times. The chain combines TRBV7-9 with TRBJ2-3; 12 positions agree with TRBD1. The germline V gene encodes CDR1 SEHNR and CDR2 FQNEAQ (reference sequence). The CDR3 loop spans 17 amino acids. V shed 1 base and J 3 bases; nucleotides not matched to a gene: 5. The CDR3 region is CASSLGDRGRVTDTQYF. The CDR3 DNA follows: TGTGCCAGCAGCTTAGGGGACAGGGGGCGCGTGACAGATACGCAGTATTTT.

The chain couples TRBV14 to TRBJ2-5; D may be TRBD1 (6 bases). The DNA end favors TRBJ2-7, so the J call may be wrong. CDR3 length: 15 amino acids. CDR1 and CDR2 (germline): SGHDN, FVKESK. The chain's CDR3 is CASSPQTGPWHEQYF. The CDR3 region has the DNA TGTGCCAGCAGCCCCCAGACAGGACCCTGGCACGAGCAGTACTTC.

This clone came up a few times. The rearrangement uses TRBV6-6 and TRBJ1-1, with D perhaps matching TRBD1 (6 bases). Germline V gene data show CDR1 as MNHNY and CDR2 as SVGAGI (reference sequence). The length of the CDR3 is 14 residues. V lost 6 bases, J lost 4 bases, and 15 bases lay in between. The CDR3 DNA is TGTGCCAGCAGCCGCTCACAGGGTGGCACTGAAGCTTTCTTT. The encoded protein is CASSRSQGGTEAFF.

The chain couples TRBV7-2 to TRBJ1-2; no clear D. Germline V CDR1 and CDR2: SGHTA, FQGNSA. This CDR3 has 13 residues. V lost 4 bases and J 4 bases, leaving 10 bases between the germline ends. The CDR3 sequence is CASSSQEFYGYTF. The CDR3 region has the DNA TGTGCCAGCAGCTCACAAGAATTCTATGGCTACACCTTC.

This clone came up a few times. Being one base from a much bigger clone, this may be a read error. The chain carries TRBV6-1 and TRBJ2-3; D unclear. The CDR3 runs to 11 residues. CDR1 is MNHNS, CDR2 SASEGT, per germline. With 7 bases removed from V and 2 bases from J, the gap between germline ends came to 4 bases. The CDR3 DNA reads TGTGCCAGCACCTACACAGATACGCAGTATTTT. This gives the protein CASTYTDTQYF.

This clone was seen only a few times. This CDR3 is also generated by other DNA sequences in the sample. This chain joins TRBV28 and TRBJ2-4; 7 nucleotides match TRBD1. Trimming cost V 10 bases and J 1 base; bases outside gene matches: 7. Germline V CDR1 and CDR2: MDHEN, SYDVKM. The CDR3 is 14 residues long. The CDR3 protein is CATSEGAAKNIQYF. The DNA for the CDR3 is TGTGCCACCTCCGAGGGGGCGGCCAAAAACATTCAGTACTTC. The full variable domain, its missing parts supplied by reference TRBV28 and TRBJ2-4, is DVKVTQSSRYLVKRTGEKVFLECVQDMDHENMFWYRQDPGLGLRLIYFSYDVKMKEKGDIPEGYSVSREKKERFSLILESASTNQTSMYLCATSEGAAKNIQYFGAGTRLSVL.

There are many counts of this clone. The chain employs TRBV5-1 and TRBJ2-2; a possible D gene is TRBD1 (5 bases). Germline lookup yields CDR1 SGHRS and CDR2 YFSETQ. V was pared by 4 bases and J by 6 bases, with 25 bases between. CDR3 size: 18 residues. CDR3 coding DNA: TGCGCCAGCAGCGAGACAGTAGCAGCTTTTCAAGGTTCCGGGGAGCTGTTTTTT. Protein sequence: CASSETVAAFQGSGELFF.

This clone was detected only a few times. The chain couples TRBV5-4 to TRBJ2-1; a weak D match, TRBD1 (5 bases). Germline V lookup: CDR1 SGHNT, CDR2 YYREEE (reference sequence). This CDR3 contains 13 residues. Trimming took off 3 bases at V and 4 bases at J, with 8 bases between the two ends. The CDR3 loop reads CASSSGWYNEQFF. CDR3 DNA sequence: TGTGCCAGCAGCTCAGGGTGGTACAATGAGCAGTTCTTC.

This chain joins TRBV5-4 and TRBJ2-5; 9 bases map to TRBD1. The CDR3 extends over 15 amino acids. CDR1 is SGHNT, CDR2 YYREEE, per germline (reference sequence). V shed 4 bases and J 5 bases; nucleotides not matched to a gene: 9. CDR3 amino acids: CASSSSGTGSETQYF. Written as DNA, the CDR3 is TGTGCCAGCAGCAGTTCCGGGACAGGGAGCGAGACCCAGTACTTC.

The gene calls are TRBV9 and TRBJ1-2, with TRBD1 matching over 8 bases. The J segment lost 10 bases and the V segment lost 3 bases, leaving 8 bases of the junction unmatched. The CDR3 runs to 13 residues. The V gene's germline CDR1 is SGDLS and CDR2 YYNGEE. For the CDR3, the DNA is TGTGCCAGCAGCGAAGGACAGGGTTTCGACTACACCTTC. The encoded protein is CASSEGQGFDYTF. The variable domain in full, completed from reference TRBV9 and TRBJ1-2, reads DSGVTQTPKHLITATGQRVTLRCSPRSGDLSVYWYQQSLDQGLQFLIQYYNGEERAKGNILERFSAQQFPDLHSELNLSSLELGDSALYFCASSEGQGFDYTFGSGTRLTVV.